This T cell receptor beta chain stems from a study of blood T cell repertoires in COVID-19. As for the study in general: Italy, Spain and the United States were the sources of the convalescent and acute COVID-19 samples. In each case, the material was cDNA or gDNA derived from T cells, B-cell-depleted T cells, or PBMCs.

Profiled with immunoSEQ multiplex PCR; TCRdb holds only in-frame clones, not every one. The sample gives approximately 89,000 clones, approximately 92% of which show up once; about 6.6% is in the top ten. The sample taken for sequencing was peripheral blood. This clonotype was sampled from a woman aged 60-70 years with active COVID-19.

CDR3 loop: CASSLSRGGPGYTF. CDR3 sequence (DNA): TGTGCCAGCAGCCTCAGTAGAGGTGGCCCTGGCTACACCTTC. The chain employs TRBV9 and TRBJ1-2; D unclear. Trimming left V 4 bases short and J 7 bases short, with 17 bases between. Germline CDR1 is SGDLS and CDR2 is YYNGEE. This CDR3 has 14 residues.